One and the same sample provided the 27 T cell receptor beta chains below, sequenced in a study of cytomegalovirus exposure and HLA in healthy donors. PCR used 60 Vbeta primers and 13 Jbeta primers. TCRdb keeps only in-frame clones here, not all; method: immunoSEQ multiplex PCR. Of about 96,000 clones detected, roughly 74% appear once; the ten largest clones hold 13% to 15%. The sequenced sample consisted of PBMCs. Source of these receptors: a woman in her 70s in good health and CMV-seropositive.

This chain joins TRBV30 and TRBJ1-3, with TRBD1 matching 9 bases. From germline, CDR1 is GTSNPN and CDR2 SVGIG (reference sequence). Trimming removed 4 bases from V and 0 bases from J; junction bases left unmatched: 10. The CDR3 loop spans 17 amino acids. The CDR3 loop reads CAWNHNKGQGSGNTIYF. CDR3 sequence (DNA): TGTGCCTGGAACCACAATAAGGGACAGGGCTCTGGAAACACCATATATTTT.

This clone was detected only a few times. The chain combines TRBV28 with TRBJ1-2; a weak D match, TRBD1 (6 bases). Germline V gene lookup returns CDR1 MDHEN and CDR2 SYDVKM. The CDR3 is 15 amino acids. Trimming stripped 3 bases from V and 3 bases from J, with 14 bases between. The CDR3 reads CASSFGGGGDYGYTF. The CDR3 coding sequence is TGTGCCAGCAGTTTTGGGGGCGGCGGAGACTATGGCTACACCTTC.

This chain links TRBV11-2 with TRBJ2-1; the match to TRBD1 covers 7 bases. V lost 4 bases and J lost 2; bases outside the gene matches: 5. Per germline, CDR1 SGHAT and CDR2 FQNNGV. The CDR3 extends over 15 amino acids. For the CDR3, the DNA is TGTGCCAGCAGCTCGAGACAGGGTACCTACAATGAGCAGTTCTTC. Its translation: CASSSRQGTYNEQFF.

This clone was detected once. This chain uses TRBV5-4 with TRBJ1-3; 8 bases agree with TRBD1. The CDR3 runs to 14 residues. J lost 7 bases, V lost 4 bases, and 7 bases had no gene match. The germline gives CDR1 SGHNT, CDR2 YYREEE (reference sequence). The CDR3 loop is CASSRTGRGNTIYF. In nucleotides, the CDR3 is TGTGCCAGCAGCCGGACAGGGAGAGGGAACACCATATATTTT.

The chain carries TRBV6-1 and TRBJ2-4, with D possibly matching TRBD2 (5 bases). Germline CDR1 and CDR2: MNHNS and SASEGT. V was cut by 2 bases and J by 2 bases, with 10 bases left in between. The CDR3 extends over 15 amino acids. CDR3 residues: CASSESPGTKNIQYF. Here the CDR3 DNA reads TGTGCCAGCAGTGAATCGCCCGGGACCAAAAACATTCAGTACTTC.

The chain is built from TRBV6-5 and TRBJ2-4; the D gene is possibly TRBD2 (6 bases). There are 14 residues in the CDR3. CDR1 MNHEY and CDR2 SVGAGI come from the germline V gene. The V end lost 7 bases, the J end lost 5 bases, and 15 bases lay between the germline ends. The CDR3 region is CASKSIGSENIQYF. The CDR3 bases are TGTGCCAGCAAATCCATCGGGAGCGAAAACATTCAGTACTTC.

This rearrangement joins TRBV5-4 to TRBJ2-7; D gene unclear. Germline V gene sequence: CDR1 SGHNT, CDR2 YYREEE (reference sequence). V was shortened by 1 base and J by 3 bases, with 5 bases between the two germline ends. The CDR3 is made up of 12 amino acids. CDR3 nucleotides: TGTGCCAGCAGCTTGCCAGGCTACGAGCAGTACTTC. It yields the protein CASSLPGYEQYF.

V gene TRBV5-4 combines with J gene TRBJ2-7; tentatively, D is TRBD2 (5 bases). The CDR3 contains 15 residues. Germline V gene data show CDR1 as SGHNT and CDR2 as YYREEE (reference sequence). V lost 4 bases and J 6 bases, leaving 20 bases between the germline ends. The CDR3 reads CASSGGLDSPLEQYF. CDR3 DNA sequence: TGTGCCAGCAGCGGCGGCTTGGACTCTCCCCTCGAGCAGTACTTC. Looking up the rest from reference TRBV5-4 and TRBJ2-7 gives the full variable domain: ETGVTQSPTHLIKTRGQQVTLRCSSQSGHNTVSWYQQALGQGPQFIFQYYREEENGRGNFPPRFSGLQFPNYSSELNVNALELDDSALYLCASSGGLDSPLEQYFGPGTRLTVT.

This chain links TRBV7-2 with TRBJ2-7; 8 bases are a match to TRBD1. There are 14 residues in the CDR3. Trimming removed 5 bases from V and 2 bases from J; junction bases left unmatched: 5. Germline V CDR1 and CDR2: SGHTA, FQGNSA. Here the CDR3 DNA reads TGTGCCAGCAGCCTTGGACAGGGAACCTACGAGCAGTACTTC. Its protein is CASSLGQGTYEQYF.

The chain joins TRBV5-1 to TRBJ1-2; a possible D gene is TRBD1 (6 bases). CDR1 and CDR2 from the germline V gene are SGHRS and YFSETQ. The CDR3 consists of 13 residues. V gave up 2 bases and J gave up 3 bases, with 8 bases separating them. Here the CDR3 DNA reads TGCGCCAGCAGCTTAGCAGGGGACTATGGCTACACCTTC. This encodes CASSLAGDYGYTF.

The rearrangement uses TRBV11-1 and TRBJ2-3; 14 nucleotides agree with TRBD2. The ends lost 5 bases at V and 7 bases at J; junction bases unmatched: 11. The CDR3 runs 17 residues. The germline gives CDR1 SGHAT, CDR2 FQDESV (reference sequence). This CDR3 is CASSQRGTSGSSHTQYF. The CDR3, as DNA: TGTGCCAGCAGCCAGCGGGGGACTAGCGGGAGCTCCCATACGCAGTATTTT.

This rearrangement joins TRBV4-1 to TRBJ2-7; D remains unclear. Germline CDR1 is MGHRA and CDR2 is YSYEKL. V lost 0 bases and J 3 bases, leaving 15 bases between the germline ends. The CDR3 length is 16 residues. The DNA of the CDR3 is TGCGCCAGCAGCCAAGATAGGCCGGCAGGCCTCTACGAGCAGTACTTC. Translating gives CASSQDRPAGLYEQYF.

The chain links TRBV4-2 to TRBJ1-6, with D possibly being TRBD1 (6 bases). The germline V gene encodes CDR1 LGHNA and CDR2 YNFKEQ. The V and J ends lost 0 bases and 3 bases respectively, with 9 bases between them. The CDR3 totals 16 residues. The CDR3 region is CASSQEDRFYNSPLHF. The CDR3 DNA reads TGTGCCAGCAGCCAAGAAGACAGGTTCTATAATTCACCCCTCCACTTT.

To note about this clone: Relative to the germline gene, one junction end is altered; a read error may explain this. The sample carries other DNA sequences with the same CDR3. V is TRBV9 and J is TRBJ1-2; 8 nucleotides line up with TRBD1. The CDR3 length is 15 residues. Germline loops: CDR1 SGDLS, CDR2 YYNGEE. The CDR3 spells CASSVEDRVNYGYTF. The CDR3, as DNA: TGTGCCAGCAGCGTAGAGGACAGGGTGAACTATGGCTATACCTTC.

The chain carries TRBV2 and TRBJ2-7; a possible D gene is TRBD2 (5 bases). Germline CDR1 SNHLY, CDR2 FYNNEI. V shed 7 bases and J shed 6 bases, with 10 bases lying between them. The CDR3 sequence is 11 residues long. The CDR3 DNA reads as TGTGCCAGCATCTGGAGCGGCGAGCAGTACTTC. It translates to CASIWSGEQYF.

The rearrangement joins TRBV18 to TRBJ2-1; 12 positions agree with TRBD2. Trimming took 4 bases from V and 5 from J; bases not matched to a gene: 0. There are 14 residues in the CDR3. Looked up from germline, CDR1 is KGHSH and CDR2 is LQKENI. The chain's CDR3 is CASSRLAGDNEQFF. CDR3 sequence (DNA): TGTGCCAGCTCACGACTAGCGGGGGACAATGAGCAGTTCTTC.

V is TRBV6-5 and J is TRBJ2-7, with D hard to call. Trimming stripped 0 bases from V and 0 bases from J, with 12 bases between. The V gene's germline CDR1 is MNHEY and CDR2 SVGAGI. The CDR3 runs to 16 residues. The DNA of the CDR3 is TGTGCCAGCAGTTACTCGATGGGTCGAGGCTCCTACGAGCAGTACTTC. Translation gives CASSYSMGRGSYEQYF.

As concerns this clone: At the DNA level, this CDR3 is encoded by other sequences in the same sample as well. The rearrangement joins TRBV5-1 to TRBJ2-1; D remains ambiguous. CDR1 is SGHRS and CDR2 is YFSETQ in the germline V gene. V was trimmed by 0 bases and J by 0 bases, leaving 4 bases between them. CDR3 size: 14 residues. The CDR3 nucleotides read TGCGCCAGCAGCTTGGACAACTCCTACAATGAGCAGTTCTTC. Its protein product is CASSLDNSYNEQFF.

The chain couples TRBV27 to TRBJ2-1; no definite D call. The CDR3 extends over 13 amino acids. CDR1 is MNHEY, CDR2 SMNVEV, per germline (reference sequence). Trimming took 3 bases from V and 3 from J, leaving 6 bases between them. The CDR3 DNA sequence: TGTGCCAGCAGTTTGAACTACTACAATGAGCAGTTCTTC. The encoded protein is CASSLNYYNEQFF.

This clone came up a few times. V usage is TRBV6-5 and J usage is TRBJ2-1; 11 nucleotides match TRBD2. Per the germline V gene, CDR1 is MNHEY and CDR2 is SVGAGI. The V gene end was trimmed by 4 bases and the J gene end by 5 bases; junction bases not matched to a gene: 1. This CDR3 spans 14 amino acids. The CDR3 loop reads CASSSGLADNEQFF. CDR3 bases: TGTGCCAGCAGTTCGGGACTAGCGGACAATGAGCAGTTCTTC.

The chain is built from TRBV7-6 and TRBJ2-5; the match to TRBD1 covers 10 bases. Germline assignment: CDR1 SGHVS and CDR2 FNYEAQ. This CDR3 region has 15 residues. V dropped 4 bases and J dropped 5; count of bases not matched to a gene: 7. The chain's CDR3 is CASSSRDRGQETQYF. The CDR3 nucleotides read TGTGCCAGCAGCTCCCGGGACAGGGGTCAGGAGACCCAGTACTTC. Together with reference TRBV7-6 and TRBJ2-5, the CDR3 gives the full variable domain: GAGVSQSPRYKVTKRGQDVALRCDPISGHVSLYWYRQALGQGPEFLTYFNYEAQQDKSGLPNDRFSAERPEGSISTLTIQRTEQRDSAMYRCASSSRDRGQETQYFGPGTRLLVL.

V usage is TRBV11-3 and J usage is TRBJ2-1; TRBD2 matches 7 bases. CDR3 length: 15 amino acids. Germline loops: CDR1 SGHNT, CDR2 YENEEA. Trimming took 4 bases from V and 4 from J; bases not matched to a gene: 7. Here the CDR3 reads CASSSSGTTYNEQFF. In DNA form, the CDR3 reads TGTGCCAGCAGCTCATCCGGGACTACGTACAATGAGCAGTTCTTC. Full variable domain (rest looked up from reference TRBV11-3 and TRBJ2-1): EAGVVQSPRYKIIEKKQPVAFWCNPISGHNTLYWYLQNLGQGPELLIRYENEEAVDDSQLPKDRFSAERLKGVDSTLKIQPAELGDSAVYLCASSSSGTTYNEQFFGPGTRLTVL.

DNA for the CDR3: TGTGCCAGCAGCCCTGGACTAGCGGGAGTCCTGGAGACCCAGTACTTC. Translated, it gives CASSPGLAGVLETQYF. V is TRBV27 and J is TRBJ2-5; 13 bases are shared with TRBD2. The J segment lost 5 bases and the V segment lost 6 bases, leaving 9 bases of the junction unmatched. Germline V CDR1 and CDR2: MNHEY, SMNVEV (reference sequence). The CDR3 is 16 residues long.

The rearrangement joins TRBV11-1 to TRBJ2-3; 10 bases are shared with TRBD2. Trimming removed 2 bases from V and 2 bases from J; junction bases left unmatched: 7. Germline V CDR1 and CDR2: SGHAT, FQDESV (reference sequence). The CDR3 spans 17 residues. The CDR3 sequence is CASSLRLAGADTDTQYF. The DNA for the CDR3 is TGTGCCAGCAGCTTACGTCTAGCGGGGGCTGACACAGATACGCAGTATTTT.

This clone turned up a few times. The chain couples TRBV4-2 to TRBJ2-6; 10 bases match TRBD2. Germline CDR1 and CDR2: LGHNA and YNFKEQ. The J segment lost 3 bases and the V segment lost 1 base, leaving 3 bases of the junction unmatched. The CDR3 consists of 17 residues. DNA for the CDR3: TGTGCCAGCAGCCAAGCAGCGGGGGGGCTTGGGGCCAACGTCCTGACTTTC. This translates into CASSQAAGGLGANVLTF.

This chain joins TRBV5-1 and TRBJ2-7, with TRBD1 identical over 8 bases. From germline, CDR1 is SGHRS and CDR2 YFSETQ. Unmatched junction bases numbered 6, after V lost 4 bases and J lost 3 bases. This CDR3 is 14 amino acids long. CDR3 protein: CASSRGTGNYEQYF. CDR3 DNA: TGCGCCAGCAGCAGGGGGACAGGAAACTACGAGCAGTACTTC.

This clone has more than one count but fewer than ten. The chain has TRBV18 and TRBJ1-2; TRBD1 matches 7 bases. The ends lost 3 bases at V and 8 bases at J; junction bases unmatched: 6. Looked up from germline, CDR1 is KGHSH and CDR2 is LQKENI. The CDR3 covers 13 residues. CDR3: CASSPDRAEGYTF. CDR3 in DNA: TGTGCCAGCTCACCCGACAGGGCGGAGGGCTACACCTTC.